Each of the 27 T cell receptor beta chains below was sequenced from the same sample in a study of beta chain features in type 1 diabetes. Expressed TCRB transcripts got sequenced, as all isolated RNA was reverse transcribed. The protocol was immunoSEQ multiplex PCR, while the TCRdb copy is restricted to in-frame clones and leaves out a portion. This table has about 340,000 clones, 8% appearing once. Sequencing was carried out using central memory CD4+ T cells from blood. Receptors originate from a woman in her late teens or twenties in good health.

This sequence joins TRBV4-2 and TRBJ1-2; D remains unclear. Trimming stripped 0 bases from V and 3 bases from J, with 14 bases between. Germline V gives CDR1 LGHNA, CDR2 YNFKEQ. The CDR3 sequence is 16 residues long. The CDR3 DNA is TGTGCCAGCAGCCAAGATTTAGGCGCAGGATACTATGGCTACACCTTC. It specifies CASSQDLGAGYYGYTF.

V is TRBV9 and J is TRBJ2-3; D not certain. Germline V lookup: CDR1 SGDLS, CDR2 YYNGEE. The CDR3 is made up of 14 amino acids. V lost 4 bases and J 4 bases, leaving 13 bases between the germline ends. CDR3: CASSPSTGADTQYF. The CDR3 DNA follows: TGTGCCAGCAGCCCAAGTACTGGAGCAGATACGCAGTATTTT.

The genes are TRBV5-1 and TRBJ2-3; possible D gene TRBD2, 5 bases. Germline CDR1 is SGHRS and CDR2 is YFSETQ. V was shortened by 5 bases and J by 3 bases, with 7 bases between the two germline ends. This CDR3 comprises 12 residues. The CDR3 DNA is TGCGCCAGCAGTCGAGGGACAGATACGCAGTATTTT. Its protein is CASSRGTDTQYF.

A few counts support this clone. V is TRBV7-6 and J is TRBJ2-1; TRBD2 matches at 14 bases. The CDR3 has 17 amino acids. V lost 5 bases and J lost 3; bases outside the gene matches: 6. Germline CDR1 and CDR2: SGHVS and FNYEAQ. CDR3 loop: CASSERLAGGVYNEQFF. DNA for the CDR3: TGTGCCAGCAGCGAACGACTAGCGGGAGGGGTCTACAATGAGCAGTTCTTC.

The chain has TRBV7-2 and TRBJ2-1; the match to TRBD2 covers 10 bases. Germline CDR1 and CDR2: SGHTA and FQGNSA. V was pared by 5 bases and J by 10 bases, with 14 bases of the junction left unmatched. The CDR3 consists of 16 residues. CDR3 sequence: CASSPAQGLAYWEQFF. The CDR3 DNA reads TGTGCCAGCAGCCCCGCACAGGGACTAGCGTACTGGGAGCAGTTCTTC.

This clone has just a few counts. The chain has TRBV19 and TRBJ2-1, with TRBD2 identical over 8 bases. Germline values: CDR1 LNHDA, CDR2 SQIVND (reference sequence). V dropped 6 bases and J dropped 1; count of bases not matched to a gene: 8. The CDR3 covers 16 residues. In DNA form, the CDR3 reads TGTGCCAGTAGAGGGAGCGGGAGAAGGTCCTACAATGAGCAGTTCTTC. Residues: CASRGSGRRSYNEQFF.

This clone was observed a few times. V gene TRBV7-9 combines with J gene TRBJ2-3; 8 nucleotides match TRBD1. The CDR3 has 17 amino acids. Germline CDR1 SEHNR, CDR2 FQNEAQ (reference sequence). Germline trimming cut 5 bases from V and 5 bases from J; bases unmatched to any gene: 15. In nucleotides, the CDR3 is TGTGCCAGCAGCCCATACTCGGGCAGGGGGCTGGAAGATACGCAGTATTTT. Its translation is CASSPYSGRGLEDTQYF.

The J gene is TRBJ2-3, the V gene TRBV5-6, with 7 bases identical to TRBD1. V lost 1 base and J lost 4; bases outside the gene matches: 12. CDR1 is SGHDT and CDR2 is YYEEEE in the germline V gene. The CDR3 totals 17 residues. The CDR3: CASSLRHRGGSADTQYF. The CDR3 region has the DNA TGTGCCAGCAGCTTGCGGCACAGGGGCGGATCAGCAGATACGCAGTATTTT.

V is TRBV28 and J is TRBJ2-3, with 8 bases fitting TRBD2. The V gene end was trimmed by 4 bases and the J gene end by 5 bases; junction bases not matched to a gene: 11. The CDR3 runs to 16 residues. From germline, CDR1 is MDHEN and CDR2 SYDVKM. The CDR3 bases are TGTGCCAGCAGTTCCCGGGGGGGTAGGAGAGTAGATACGCAGTATTTT. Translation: CASSSRGGRRVDTQYF.

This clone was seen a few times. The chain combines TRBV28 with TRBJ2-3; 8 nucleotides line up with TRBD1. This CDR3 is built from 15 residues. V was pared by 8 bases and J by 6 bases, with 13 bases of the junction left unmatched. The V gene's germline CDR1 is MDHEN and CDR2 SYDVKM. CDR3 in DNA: TGTGCCAGCTCATTTCAGGGGGCTCGTAGGGATACGCAGTATTTT. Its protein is CASSFQGARRDTQYF.

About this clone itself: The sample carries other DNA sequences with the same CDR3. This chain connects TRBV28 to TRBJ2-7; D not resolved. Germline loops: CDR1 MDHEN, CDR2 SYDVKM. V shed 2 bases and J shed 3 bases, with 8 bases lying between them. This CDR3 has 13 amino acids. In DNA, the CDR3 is TGTGCCAGCAGTTTAGGAAATAACTACGAGCAGTACTTC. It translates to CASSLGNNYEQYF.

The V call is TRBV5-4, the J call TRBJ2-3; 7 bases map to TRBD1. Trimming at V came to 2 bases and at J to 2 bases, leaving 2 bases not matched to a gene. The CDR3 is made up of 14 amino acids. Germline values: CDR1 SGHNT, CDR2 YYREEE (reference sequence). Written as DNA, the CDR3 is TGTGCCAGCAGCTTAGGGACAGCCACAGATACGCAGTATTTT. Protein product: CASSLGTATDTQYF. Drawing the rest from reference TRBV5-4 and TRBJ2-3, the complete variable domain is ETGVTQSPTHLIKTRGQQVTLRCSSQSGHNTVSWYQQALGQGPQFIFQYYREEENGRGNFPPRFSGLQFPNYSSELNVNALELDDSALYLCASSLGTATDTQYFGPGTRLTVL.

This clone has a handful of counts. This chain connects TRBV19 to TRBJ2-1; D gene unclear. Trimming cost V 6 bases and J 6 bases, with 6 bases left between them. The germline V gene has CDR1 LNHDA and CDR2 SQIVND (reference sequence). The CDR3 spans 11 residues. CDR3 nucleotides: TGTGCCAGTAGCAAGAGCAATGAGCAGTTCTTC. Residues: CASSKSNEQFF.

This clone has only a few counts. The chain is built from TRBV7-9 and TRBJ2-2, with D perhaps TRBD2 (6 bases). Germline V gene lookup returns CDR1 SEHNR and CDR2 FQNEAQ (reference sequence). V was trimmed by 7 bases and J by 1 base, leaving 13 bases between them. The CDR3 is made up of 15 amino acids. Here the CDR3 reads CASIYGRQNTGELFF. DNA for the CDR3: TGTGCCAGCATTTATGGGAGGCAGAACACCGGGGAGCTGTTTTTT.

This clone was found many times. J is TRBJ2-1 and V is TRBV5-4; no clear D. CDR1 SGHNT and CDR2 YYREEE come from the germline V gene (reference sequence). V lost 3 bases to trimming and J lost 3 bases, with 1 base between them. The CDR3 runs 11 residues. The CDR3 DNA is TGTGCCAGCAGCTACTACAATGAGCAGTTCTTC. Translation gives CASSYYNEQFF.

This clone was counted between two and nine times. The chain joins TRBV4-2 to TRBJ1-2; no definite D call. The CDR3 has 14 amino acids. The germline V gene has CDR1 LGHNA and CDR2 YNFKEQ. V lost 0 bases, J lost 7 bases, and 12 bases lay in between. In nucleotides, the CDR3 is TGTGCCAGCAGCCAAGAGACGGGTGCGGGTGGCTACACCTTC. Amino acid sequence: CASSQETGAGGYTF.

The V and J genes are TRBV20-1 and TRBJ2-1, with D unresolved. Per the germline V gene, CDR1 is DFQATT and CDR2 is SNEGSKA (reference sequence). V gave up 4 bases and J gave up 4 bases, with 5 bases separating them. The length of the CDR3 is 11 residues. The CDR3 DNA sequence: TGCAGTGCTAAAGCTTACAATGAGCAGTTCTTC. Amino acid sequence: CSAKAYNEQFF.

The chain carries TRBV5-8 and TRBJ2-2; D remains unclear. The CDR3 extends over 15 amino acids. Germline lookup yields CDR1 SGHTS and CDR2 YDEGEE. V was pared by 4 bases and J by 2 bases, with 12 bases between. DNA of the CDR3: TGTGCCAGCAGCCAAGTCCAGCTTAACACCGGGGAGCTGTTTTTT. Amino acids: CASSQVQLNTGELFF.

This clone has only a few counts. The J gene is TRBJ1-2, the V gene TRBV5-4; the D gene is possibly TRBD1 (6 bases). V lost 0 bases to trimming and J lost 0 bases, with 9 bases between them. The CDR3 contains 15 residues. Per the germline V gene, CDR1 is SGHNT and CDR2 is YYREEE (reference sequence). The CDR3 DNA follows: TGTGCCAGCAGCTTGGGCAGGGGAACTAACTATGGCTACACCTTC. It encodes CASSLGRGTNYGYTF.

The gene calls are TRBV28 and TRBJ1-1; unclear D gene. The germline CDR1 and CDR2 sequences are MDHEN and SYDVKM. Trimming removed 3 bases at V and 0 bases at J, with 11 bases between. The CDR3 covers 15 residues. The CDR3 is CASSFAGSVNTEAFF. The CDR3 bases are TGTGCCAGCAGTTTTGCCGGCAGTGTGAACACTGAAGCTTTCTTT.

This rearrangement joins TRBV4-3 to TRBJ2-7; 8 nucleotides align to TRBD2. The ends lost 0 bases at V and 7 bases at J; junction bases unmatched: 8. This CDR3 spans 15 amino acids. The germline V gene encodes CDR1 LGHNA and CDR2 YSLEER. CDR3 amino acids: CASSQEVGRAWEQYF. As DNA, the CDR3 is TGCGCCAGCAGCCAAGAAGTCGGGAGGGCTTGGGAGCAGTACTTC.

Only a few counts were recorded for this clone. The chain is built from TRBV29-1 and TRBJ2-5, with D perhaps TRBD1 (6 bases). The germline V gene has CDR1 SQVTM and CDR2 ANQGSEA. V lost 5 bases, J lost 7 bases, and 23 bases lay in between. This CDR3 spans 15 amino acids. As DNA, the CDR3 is TGCAGCGTTTCTACCGGGACAACGGATCTTGGGACCCAGTACTTC. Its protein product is CSVSTGTTDLGTQYF.

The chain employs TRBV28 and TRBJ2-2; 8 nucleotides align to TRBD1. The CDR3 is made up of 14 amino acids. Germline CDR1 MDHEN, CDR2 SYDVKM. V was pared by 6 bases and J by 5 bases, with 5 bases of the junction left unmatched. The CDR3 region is CASRGDRRTGELFF. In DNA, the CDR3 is TGTGCCAGCAGGGGGGACAGGCGGACCGGGGAGCTGTTTTTT.

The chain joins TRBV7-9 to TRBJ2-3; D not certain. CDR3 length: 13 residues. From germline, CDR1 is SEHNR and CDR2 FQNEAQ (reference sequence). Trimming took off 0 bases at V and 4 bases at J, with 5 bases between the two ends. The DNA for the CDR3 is TGTGCCAGCAGCTTAGCGGGGTCAGATACGCAGTATTTT. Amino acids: CASSLAGSDTQYF.

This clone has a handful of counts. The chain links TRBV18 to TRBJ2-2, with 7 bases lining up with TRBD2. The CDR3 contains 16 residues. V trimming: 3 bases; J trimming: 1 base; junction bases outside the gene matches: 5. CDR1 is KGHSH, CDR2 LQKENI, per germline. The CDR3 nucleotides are TGTGCCAGCTCACCCTATCTAGCGGAGAACACCGGGGAGCTGTTTTTT. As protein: CASSPYLAENTGELFF.

The CDR3 loop is CASSPRPDSAYEQYF. For the CDR3, the DNA is TGTGCCAGCAGCCCCCGTCCCGACAGTGCCTACGAGCAGTACTTC. The chain recombines TRBV7-8 with TRBJ2-7; tentative D call: TRBD1 (5 bases). This CDR3 spans 15 amino acids. Trimming left V 5 bases short and J 2 bases short, with 16 bases between. Per germline, CDR1 SGHVS and CDR2 FQNEAQ.

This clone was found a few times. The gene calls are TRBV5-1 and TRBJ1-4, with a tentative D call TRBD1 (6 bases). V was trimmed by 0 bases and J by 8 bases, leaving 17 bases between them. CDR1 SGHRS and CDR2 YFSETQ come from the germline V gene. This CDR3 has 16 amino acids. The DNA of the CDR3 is TGCGCCAGCAGCTTGGAGGGGGGCCAGCGCGGAGAAAAACTGTTTTTT. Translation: CASSLEGGQRGEKLFF.